Listed here is a single T cell receptor beta chain. Clones were sequenced by immunoSEQ multiplex PCR, and TCRdb holds only the in-frame ones, with some missing. This table has 250,000 to 300,000 clones, around nine tenths appearing once. The source of the sample is a study of blood T cell repertoires in COVID-19. The CDR3 loop spans 16 amino acids. Trimming removed 2 bases at V and 1 base at J, with 14 bases between. From germline, CDR1 is MDHEN and CDR2 SYDVKM. The chain links TRBV28 to TRBJ1-1; TRBD1 might be the D (6 bases). The source is a woman aged 55-70 years who had recovered from COVID-19. Input material: PBMCs or T cells enriched from blood (not recorded which). CDR3 protein: CASSLGWQGWNTEAFF. CDR3 DNA: TGTGCCAGCAGTTTAGGGTGGCAGGGGTGGAACACTGAAGCTTTCTTT.